This T cell receptor beta chain comes out of a study of CD8 T cells in ankylosing spondylitis. Findings and limits, study-wide: The study identified a TCR beta motif of under ten highly homologous variants that appeared characteristic of ankylosing spondylitis blood.

Using quantitative 5'-RACE with molecular barcodes, the authors made TCR beta libraries. TCRdb processed the 5' RACE reads anew with MiXCR; each CDR3 protein has one entry. Among approximately 340,000 distinct CDR3 sequences listed, roughly 14% were seen once. The CDR3 is made up of 14 amino acids. V trimming: 3 bases; J trimming: 2 bases; junction bases outside the gene matches: 2. The sample holds a few counts of this clonotype. The target antigen is unknown. Sequenced: blood, either unsorted or a sorted T cell fraction (not recorded which). The V gene is TRBV12-3 or TRBV12-4, the J gene TRBJ2-3; TRBD2 matches at 7 bases. This TCR was sampled from a male donor with ankylosing spondylitis or in good health (not recorded which). CDR3 bases: TGTGCCAGCAGTTTTGGACTAGTCACAGATACGCAGTATTTT. The encoded protein is CASSFGLVTDTQYF.